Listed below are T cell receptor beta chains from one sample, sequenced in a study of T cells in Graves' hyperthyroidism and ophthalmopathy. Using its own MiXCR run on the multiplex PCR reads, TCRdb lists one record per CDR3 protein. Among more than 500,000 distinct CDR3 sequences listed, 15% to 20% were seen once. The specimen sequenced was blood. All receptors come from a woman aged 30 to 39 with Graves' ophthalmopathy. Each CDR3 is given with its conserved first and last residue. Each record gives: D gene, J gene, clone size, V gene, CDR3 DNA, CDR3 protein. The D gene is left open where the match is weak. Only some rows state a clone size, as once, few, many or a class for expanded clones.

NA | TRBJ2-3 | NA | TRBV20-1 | TGCAGTGCGTACCCGGGGACCACAGATACGCAGTATTTT | CSAYPGTTDTQYF
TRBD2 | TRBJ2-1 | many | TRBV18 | TGTGCCAGCTCACCCCTCGGGGGGAGGGATGAGCAGTTCTTC | CASSPLGGRDEQFF
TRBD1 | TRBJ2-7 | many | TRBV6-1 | TGTGCCAGCAGGGAACAGGGGGACTACGAGCAGTACTTC | CASREQGDYEQYF
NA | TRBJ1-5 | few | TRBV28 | TGTGCCAGCAGTTTCTTCCTGGGGAGCAATCAGCCCCAGCATTTT | CASSFFLGSNQPQHF
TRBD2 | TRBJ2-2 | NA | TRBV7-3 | TGTGCCAGCAGCCCCCAGACTAGCGGGAGTTACACCGGGGAGCTGTTTTTT | CASSPQTSGSYTGELFF
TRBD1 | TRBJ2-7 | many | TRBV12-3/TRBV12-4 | TGTGCCAGCACGGGACAGGGAAGTAACGAGCAGTACTTC | CASTGQGSNEQYF
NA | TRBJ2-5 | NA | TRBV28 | TGTGCCATTAGACAAGAGACCCAGTACTTC | CAIRQETQYF
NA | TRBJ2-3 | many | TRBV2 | TGTGCCAGCAACCCGGGAGTGAGAGATACGCAGTATTTT | CASNPGVRDTQYF
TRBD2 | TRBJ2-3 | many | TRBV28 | TGTGCCAGCAGTACGTGGCGTACTAGCGGGAGGGCCTATGGCTTCGGATCGACAGATACGCAGTATTTT | CASSTWRTSGRAYGFGSTDTQYF
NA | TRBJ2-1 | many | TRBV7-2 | TGTGCCAGCAGCCCGGGACCGATGAATGAGCAGTTCTTC | CASSPGPMNEQFF
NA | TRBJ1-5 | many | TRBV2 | TGTGCCAGCAGGGGGGGATTGGAGCCCCAGCATTTT | CASRGGLEPQHF
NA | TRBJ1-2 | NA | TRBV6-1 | TGTGCCAGCAGAACTGGGGGTCCCATTTTCGGCTACACCTTC | CASRTGGPIFGYTF
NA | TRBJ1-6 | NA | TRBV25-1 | TGTGCCAGCAGTGAAACGGCAGCCAGCTATAATTCACCCCTCCACTTT | CASSETAASYNSPLHF
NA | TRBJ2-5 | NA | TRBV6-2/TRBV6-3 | TGTGCCACCGGGGGGACAGAACAAGAGACCCAGTACTTC | CATGGTEQETQYF
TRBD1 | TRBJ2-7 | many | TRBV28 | TGTGCCAGCACCCCTACCCCACAGGGGGCCTACGAGCAGTACTTC | CASTPTPQGAYEQYF
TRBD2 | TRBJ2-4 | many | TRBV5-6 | TGTGCCAGCAGCCCGCCCGGAGGGAGGGGAGACATTCAGTACTTC | CASSPPGGRGDIQYF
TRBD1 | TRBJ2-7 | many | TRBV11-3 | TGTGCCAGCAGCTTAGAAGGGGGCCAGCAGTACTTC | CASSLEGGQQYF
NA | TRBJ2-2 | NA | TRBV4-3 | TGCGCCAGCAGCCATTGGTCAGGGAATGTGGAGCTGTTTTTT | CASSHWSGNVELFF
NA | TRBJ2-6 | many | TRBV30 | TGTGCCTGGAGTCCCTCTGGGGCCAACGTCCTGACTTTC | CAWSPSGANVLTF
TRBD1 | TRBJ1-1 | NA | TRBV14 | TGTGCCAGCAGCTTTCACAGGGGTTCCACTGAAGCTTTCTTT | CASSFHRGSTEAFF
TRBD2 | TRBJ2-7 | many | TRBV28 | TGTGCCAGCAGCTGGCGGGAGTTCGACGAGCAGTACTTC | CASSWREFDEQYF
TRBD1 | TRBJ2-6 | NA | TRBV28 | TGTGCCAGCAGTTATCAAAGGACAGGGTTTTCTGGGGCCAACGTCCTGACTTTC | CASSYQRTGFSGANVLTF
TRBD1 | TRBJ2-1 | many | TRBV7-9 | TGTGCCAGCAGCCTCACACCCGGACAGGGTAATAATGAGCAGTTCTTC | CASSLTPGQGNNEQFF
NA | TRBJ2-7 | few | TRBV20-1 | TGCGGGGGGACCGGGACAGAGTACGAGCAGTACTTC | CGGTGTEYEQYF
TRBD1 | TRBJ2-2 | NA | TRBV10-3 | TGTGCCATCAGCGGGACAGCGAACACCGGGGAGCTGTTTTTT | CAISGTANTGELFF
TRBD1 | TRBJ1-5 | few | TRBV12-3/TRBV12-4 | TGTGCCAGCAGGCAGGGGGGGGGCAATCAGCCCCAGCATTTT | CASRQGGGNQPQHF
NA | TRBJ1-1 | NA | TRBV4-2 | TGTGCCAGCAGCCAAGATCCCGGAACCTGGGGCAACACTGAAGCTTTCTTT | CASSQDPGTWGNTEAFF
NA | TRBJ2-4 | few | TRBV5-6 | TGTGCCAGCAGCTTACAGGGAAACATTCAGTACTTC | CASSLQGNIQYF
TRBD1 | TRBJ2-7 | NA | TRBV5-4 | TGTGCCAGCAGCTTGGCTGCAGGGGGCAAGAGTCCCTACGAGCAGTACTTC | CASSLAAGGKSPYEQYF
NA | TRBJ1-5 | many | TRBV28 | TGTGCCAGCAGTTTATGGGGGGCAGTGGCTAGGGGCAATCAGCCCCAGCATTTT | CASSLWGAVARGNQPQHF
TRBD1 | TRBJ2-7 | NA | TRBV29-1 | TGCAGCGTTCCTTCCGGGACAGGGGACTACGAGCAGTACTTC | CSVPSGTGDYEQYF